This is a list of T cell receptor beta chains from one sample in a study of cytomegalovirus exposure and HLA in healthy donors. The data were produced by immunoSEQ multiplex PCR, yet TCRdb's version contains in-frame clones alone and is incomplete. The sample shows around 54,000 clones, approximately 86% of them seen only once. Sequencing input: PBMCs. The receptor source for this set is a woman aged 18 to 35 in good health and CMV-seronegative. The CDR3 runs from the conserved cysteine through the conserved F or W.

j_call v_call cdr3_aa
TRBJ2-2 TRBV6-4 CASRRDLKTGELFF
- TRBV4-2 CASSPTSEPFYEQYF
TRBJ2-4 TRBV27 CASSQTGHIQYF
TRBJ1-2 TRBV5-6 CASSLQYVRNYGYTF
TRBJ2-7 TRBV25-1 CASNGVAGEQYF
TRBJ1-6 TRBV7-2 CASSSHRDSPLHF
TRBJ2-7 TRBV6-5 CASSYSAGQGSYEQYF
TRBJ2-3 TRBV27 CASSLPDRGRRADTQYF
TRBJ2-7 TRBV28 CASSSSRDSHYEQYF
TRBJ2-7 TRBV27 CASSLTSGPPNTYEQYF
TRBJ1-1 TRBV29-1 CSVGSSMNTEAFF
TRBJ1-2 TRBV7-6 CASSLGQDEGYGYTF
TRBJ2-1 TRBV11-2 CASSTWTSGRAFEQFF
TRBJ1-2 TRBV5-1 CASSSWPRQGGNYGYTF
TRBJ2-2 TRBV5-1 CASSLPEAANTGELFF
TRBJ2-7 TRBV5-4 CASSAGGLAGSYEQYF
TRBJ1-5 TRBV19 CASKVNLGEAQPQHF
TRBJ2-7 TRBV30 CAWKQVISSYEQYF
TRBJ2-7 TRBV6-1 CASSENRDEQYF
TRBJ1-5 TRBV6-6 CASKNGGSRQPQHF
TRBJ1-5 TRBV11-2 CASSPGQGAGLQPQHF
TRBJ1-2 TRBV29-1 CSVSDRGDYGYTF
TRBJ2-5 TRBV13 CASSFSGQGQETQYF
TRBJ2-3 TRBV6-5 CASTETSGSVDTQYF
TRBJ2-1 TRBV15 CATSRGSGAYNEQFF
TRBJ2-1 TRBV7-8 CASSPSPGSYNEQFF
TRBJ1-1 TRBV28 CASSSPGTGGARREAFF
TRBJ2-7 TRBV6-5 CASSYPGGGAEQYF
TRBJ2-1 TRBV5-5 CASSPVPLAVGNEQFF
TRBJ1-5 TRBV19 CASSTSARGSQPQHF
TRBJ2-6 TRBV4-2 CASSPSPPGANGLTF
TRBJ2-5 TRBV2 CATGLAGGRRETQYF
TRBJ1-2 TRBV18 CASSQGTANYGYTF
- TRBV7-9 CASSLVDRGYEQYF
TRBJ1-2 TRBV29-1 CSGHTGREVDGYTF
TRBJ2-1 TRBV9 CASSGGRGGRGYNEQFF
TRBJ1-1 TRBV2 CASSEGTGGRTFF
TRBJ1-5 TRBV30 CACQDRGLSHQPQHF
TRBJ2-6 TRBV2 CASSEFKGISGANGLTF
TRBJ2-7 TRBV27 CASSLVGAWEQYF
TRBJ1-2 TRBV6-1 CASIGGSRYGYTF
TRBJ1-2 TRBV29-1 CSVERPTGRGCGYTF
TRBJ2-1 TRBV5-1 CASSLGFWTSGLSSYNEQFF
TRBJ2-1 TRBV5-1 CASSSLQGSYNEQFF
TRBJ2-6 TRBV6-5 CASSYKGDGATGLTF
TRBJ1-1 TRBV29-1 CSARDTHEAFF
TRBJ1-4 TRBV28 CASSTGPRKLFF
TRBJ2-1 TRBV6-4 CASSDKEGEQFF
TRBJ2-3 TRBV27 CASSLEKRERDTQYF
TRBJ1-1 TRBV19 CASSTQGALAEAFF
TRBJ1-2 TRBV10-3 CAISEPYRTAENNYGYTF
TRBJ2-3 TRBV5-4 CASSMGASGFSTDTQYF